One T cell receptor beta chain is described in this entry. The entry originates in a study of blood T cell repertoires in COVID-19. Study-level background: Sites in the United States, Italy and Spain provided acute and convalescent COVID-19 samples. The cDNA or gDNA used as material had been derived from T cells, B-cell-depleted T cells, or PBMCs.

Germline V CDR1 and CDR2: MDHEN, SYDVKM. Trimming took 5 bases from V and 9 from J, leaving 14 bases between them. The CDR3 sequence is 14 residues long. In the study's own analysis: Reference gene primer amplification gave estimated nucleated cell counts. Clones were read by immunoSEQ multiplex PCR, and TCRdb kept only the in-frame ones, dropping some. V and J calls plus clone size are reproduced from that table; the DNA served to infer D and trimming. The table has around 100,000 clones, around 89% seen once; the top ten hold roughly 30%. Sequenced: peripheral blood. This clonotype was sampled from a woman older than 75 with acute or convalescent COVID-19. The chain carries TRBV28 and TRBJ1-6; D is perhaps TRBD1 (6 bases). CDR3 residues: CASSNTGPFSPLHF. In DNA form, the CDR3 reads TGTGCCAGCAGTAATACAGGGCCCTTTTCACCCCTCCACTTT.